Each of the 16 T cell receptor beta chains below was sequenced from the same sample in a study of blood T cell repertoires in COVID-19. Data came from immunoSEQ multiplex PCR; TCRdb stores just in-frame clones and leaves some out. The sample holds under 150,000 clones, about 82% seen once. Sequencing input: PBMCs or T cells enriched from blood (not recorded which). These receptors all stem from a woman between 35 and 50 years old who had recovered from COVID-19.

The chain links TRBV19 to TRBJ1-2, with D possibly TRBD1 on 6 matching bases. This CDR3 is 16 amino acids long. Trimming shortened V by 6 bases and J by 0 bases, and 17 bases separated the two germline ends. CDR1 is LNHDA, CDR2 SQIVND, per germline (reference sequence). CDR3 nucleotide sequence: TGTGCCAGTAGCAGCCTCGGGACACATTCTAACTATGGCTACACCTTC. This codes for CASSSLGTHSNYGYTF.

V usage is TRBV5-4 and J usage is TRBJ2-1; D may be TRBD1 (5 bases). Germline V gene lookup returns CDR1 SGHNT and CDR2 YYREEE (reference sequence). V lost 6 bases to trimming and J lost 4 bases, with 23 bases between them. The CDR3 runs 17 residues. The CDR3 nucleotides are TGTGCCAGCACCCCCCAGAAGGGGCGGTCTTCATACAATGAGCAGTTCTTC. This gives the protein CASTPQKGRSSYNEQFF.

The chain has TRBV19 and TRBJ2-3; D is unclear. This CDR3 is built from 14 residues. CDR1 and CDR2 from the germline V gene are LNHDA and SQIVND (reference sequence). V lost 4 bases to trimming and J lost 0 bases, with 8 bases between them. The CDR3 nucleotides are TGTGCCAGTAGTACCCACGGGAGCACAGATACGCAGTATTTT. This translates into CASSTHGSTDTQYF.

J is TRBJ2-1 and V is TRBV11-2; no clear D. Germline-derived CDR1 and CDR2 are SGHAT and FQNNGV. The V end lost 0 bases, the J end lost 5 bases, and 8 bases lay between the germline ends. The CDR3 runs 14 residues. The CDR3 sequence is CASSLEPVDNEQFF. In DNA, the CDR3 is TGTGCCAGCAGCTTAGAACCAGTGGACAATGAGCAGTTCTTC.

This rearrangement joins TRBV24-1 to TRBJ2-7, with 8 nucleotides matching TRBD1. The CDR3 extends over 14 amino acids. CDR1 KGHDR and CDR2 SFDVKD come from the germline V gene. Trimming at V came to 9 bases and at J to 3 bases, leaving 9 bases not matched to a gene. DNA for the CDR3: TGTGCCACCGTGTTGGACAGGGCCTACTACGAGCAGTACTTC. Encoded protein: CATVLDRAYYEQYF.

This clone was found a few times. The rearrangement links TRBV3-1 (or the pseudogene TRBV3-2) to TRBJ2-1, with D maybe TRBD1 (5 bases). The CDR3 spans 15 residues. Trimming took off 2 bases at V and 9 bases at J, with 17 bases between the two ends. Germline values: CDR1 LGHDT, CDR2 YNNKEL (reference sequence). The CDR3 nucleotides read TGTGCCAGCAGCCAAAAGGGATCAGGGAAAGGTGAGCAGTTCTTC. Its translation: CASSQKGSGKGEQFF.

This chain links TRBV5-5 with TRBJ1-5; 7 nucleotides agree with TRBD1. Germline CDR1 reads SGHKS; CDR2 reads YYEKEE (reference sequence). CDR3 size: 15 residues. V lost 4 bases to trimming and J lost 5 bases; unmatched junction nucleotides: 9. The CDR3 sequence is CASSAGTVRDQPQHF. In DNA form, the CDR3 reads TGTGCCAGCAGCGCGGGGACAGTTAGGGATCAGCCCCAGCATTTT.

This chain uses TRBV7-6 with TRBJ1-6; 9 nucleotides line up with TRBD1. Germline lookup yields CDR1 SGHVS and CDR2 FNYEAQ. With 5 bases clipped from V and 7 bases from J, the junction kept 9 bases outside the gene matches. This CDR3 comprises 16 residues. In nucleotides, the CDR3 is TGTGCCAGCAGCCCTGGGACAGGGTCAGGGAATTCACCCCTCCACTTT. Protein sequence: CASSPGTGSGNSPLHF.

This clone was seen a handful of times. The CDR3 here is CASSLASSGMNTGELFF. For the CDR3, the DNA is TGTGCCAGCAGCTTAGCCTCAAGCGGGATGAACACCGGGGAGCTGTTTTTT. The chain uses TRBV7-6 and TRBJ2-2; TRBD2 matches 7 bases. Germline CDR1 and CDR2: SGHVS and FNYEAQ. CDR3 size: 17 residues. The J segment lost 1 base and the V segment lost 0 bases, leaving 5 bases of the junction unmatched.

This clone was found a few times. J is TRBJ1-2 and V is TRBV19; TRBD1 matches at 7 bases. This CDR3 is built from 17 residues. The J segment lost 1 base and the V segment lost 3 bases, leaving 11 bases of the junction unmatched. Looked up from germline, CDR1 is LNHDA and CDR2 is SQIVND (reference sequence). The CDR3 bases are TGTGCCAGTAGTATTTTCCCGGGACAGACAGTTAACTATGGCTACACCTTC. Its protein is CASSIFPGQTVNYGYTF.

The CDR3 DNA is TGTGCCAGCTCACCAGTAGTATACCGGGACAGCTTTTCCACCGGGGAGCTGTTTTTT. Its translation is CASSPVVYRDSFSTGELFF. The chain joins TRBV18 to TRBJ2-2; 7 positions match TRBD1. This CDR3 has 19 residues. CDR1 is KGHSH, CDR2 LQKENI, per germline. Trimming cost V 2 bases and J 4 bases; bases outside gene matches: 16.

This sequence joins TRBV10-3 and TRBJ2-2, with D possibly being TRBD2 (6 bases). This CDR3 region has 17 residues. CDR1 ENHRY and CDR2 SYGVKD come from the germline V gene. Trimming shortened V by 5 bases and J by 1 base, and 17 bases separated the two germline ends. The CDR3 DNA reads TGTGCCATCAGTACTCGGTGGGTAGCGGAGAACACCGGGGAGCTGTTTTTT. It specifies CAISTRWVAENTGELFF.

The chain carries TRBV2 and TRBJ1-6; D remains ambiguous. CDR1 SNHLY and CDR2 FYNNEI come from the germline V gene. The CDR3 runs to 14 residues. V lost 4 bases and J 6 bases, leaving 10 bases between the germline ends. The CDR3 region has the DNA TGTGCCAGCAGTGCGGGGAGGTTTAATTCACCCCTCCACTTT. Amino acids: CASSAGRFNSPLHF.

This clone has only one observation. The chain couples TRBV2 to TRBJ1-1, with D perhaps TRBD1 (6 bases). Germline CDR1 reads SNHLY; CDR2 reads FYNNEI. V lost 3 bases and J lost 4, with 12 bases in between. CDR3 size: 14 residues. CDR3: CASSDPGVGTEAFF. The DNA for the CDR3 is TGTGCCAGCAGTGATCCAGGGGTGGGCACTGAAGCTTTCTTT.

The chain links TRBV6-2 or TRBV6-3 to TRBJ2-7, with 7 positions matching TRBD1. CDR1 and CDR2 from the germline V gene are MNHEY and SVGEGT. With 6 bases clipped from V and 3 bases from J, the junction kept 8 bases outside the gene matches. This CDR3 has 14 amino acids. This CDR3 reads CASRYTGAGYEQYF. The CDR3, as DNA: TGTGCCAGCAGATACACAGGGGCAGGCTACGAGCAGTACTTC.

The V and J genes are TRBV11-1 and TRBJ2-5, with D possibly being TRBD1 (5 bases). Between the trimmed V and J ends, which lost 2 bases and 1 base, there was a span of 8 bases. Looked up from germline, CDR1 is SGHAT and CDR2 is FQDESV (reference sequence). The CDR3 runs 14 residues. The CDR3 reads CASSLRQTQETQYF. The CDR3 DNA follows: TGTGCCAGCAGCTTACGACAGACCCAAGAGACCCAGTACTTC.